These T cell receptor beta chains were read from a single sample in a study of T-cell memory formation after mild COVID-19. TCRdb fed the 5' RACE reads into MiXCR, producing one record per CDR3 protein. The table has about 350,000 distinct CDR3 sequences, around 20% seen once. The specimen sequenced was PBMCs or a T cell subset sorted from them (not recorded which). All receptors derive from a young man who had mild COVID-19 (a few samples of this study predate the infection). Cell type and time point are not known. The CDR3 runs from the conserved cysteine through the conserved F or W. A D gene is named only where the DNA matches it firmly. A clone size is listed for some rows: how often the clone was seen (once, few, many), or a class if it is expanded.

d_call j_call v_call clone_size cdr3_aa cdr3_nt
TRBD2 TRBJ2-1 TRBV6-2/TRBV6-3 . CASSPDPSGGRNEQFF TGTGCCAGCAGTCCCGACCCGAGCGGGGGCCGCAATGAGCAGTTCTTC
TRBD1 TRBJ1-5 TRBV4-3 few CASSQGTGGLQPQHF TGCGCCAGCAGCCAAGGTACAGGGGGCCTTCAGCCCCAGCATTTT
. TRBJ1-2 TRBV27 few CASSLGQFYGYTF TGTGCCAGCAGTTTAGGGCAGTTCTATGGCTACACCTTC
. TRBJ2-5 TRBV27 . CASSLFSGAQETQYF TGTGCCAGCAGTTTATTTTCGGGGGCCCAAGAGACCCAGTACTTC
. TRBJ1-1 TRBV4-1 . CASSQEGGRTAEAFF TGCGCCAGCAGCCAAGAAGGAGGTAGGACGGCTGAAGCTTTCTTT
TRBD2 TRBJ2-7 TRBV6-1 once CASSEFAGGYEQYF TGTGCCAGCAGTGAATTTGCGGGGGGCTACGAGCAGTACTTC
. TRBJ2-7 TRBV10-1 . CASSGYAMGEQYF TGCGCCAGCAGTGGCTACGCTATGGGCGAGCAGTACTTC
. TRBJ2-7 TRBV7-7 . CASSRDPSSGEQYF TGTGCCAGCAGCCGGGACCCCAGTAGTGGCGAGCAGTACTTC
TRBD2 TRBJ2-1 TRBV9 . CASSSRPGTRVNEQFF TGTGCCAGCAGCTCCCGCCCCGGGACTAGGGTCAATGAGCAGTTCTTC
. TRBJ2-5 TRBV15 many CATSREDAQETQYF TGTGCCACCAGCAGAGAGGATGCGCAAGAGACCCAGTACTTC
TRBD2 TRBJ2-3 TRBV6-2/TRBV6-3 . CASTDRGGASDTQYF TGTGCCAGCACCGACCGGGGGGGGGCATCCGATACGCAGTATTTT
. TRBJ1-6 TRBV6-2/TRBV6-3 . CASNPWGRYNSPLHF TGTGCCAGCAACCCCTGGGGCAGGTATAATTCACCCCTCCACTTT
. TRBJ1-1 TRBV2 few CASSEYGGSTEAFF TGTGCCAGCAGTGAGTACGGGGGGAGCACTGAAGCTTTCTTT
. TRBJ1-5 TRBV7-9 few CASSLSGEDQPQHF TGTGCCAGCAGCTTATCAGGGGAGGATCAGCCCCAGCATTTT